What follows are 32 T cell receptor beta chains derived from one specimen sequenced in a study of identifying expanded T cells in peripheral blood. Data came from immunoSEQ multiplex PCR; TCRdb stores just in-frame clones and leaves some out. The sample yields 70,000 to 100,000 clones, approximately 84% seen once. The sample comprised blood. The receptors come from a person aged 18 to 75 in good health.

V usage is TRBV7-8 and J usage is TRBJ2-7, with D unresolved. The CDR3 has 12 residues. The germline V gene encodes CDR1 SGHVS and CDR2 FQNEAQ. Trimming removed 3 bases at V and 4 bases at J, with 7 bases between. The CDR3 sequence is CASSFPRYEQYF. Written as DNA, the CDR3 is TGTGCCAGCAGCTTTCCGAGATACGAGCAGTACTTC.

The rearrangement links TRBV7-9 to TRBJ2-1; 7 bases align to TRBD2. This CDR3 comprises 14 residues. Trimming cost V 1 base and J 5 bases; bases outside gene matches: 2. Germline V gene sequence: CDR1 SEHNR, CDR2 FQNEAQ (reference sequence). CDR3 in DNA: TGTGCCAGCAGCTTAGAACTAGCGAACAATGAGCAGTTCTTC. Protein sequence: CASSLELANNEQFF.

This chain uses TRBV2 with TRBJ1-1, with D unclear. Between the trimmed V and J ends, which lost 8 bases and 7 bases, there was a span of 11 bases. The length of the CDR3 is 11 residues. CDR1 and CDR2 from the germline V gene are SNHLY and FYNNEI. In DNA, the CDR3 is TGTGCCAGCGGGAGACGGAGTGAAGCTTTCTTT. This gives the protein CASGRRSEAFF.

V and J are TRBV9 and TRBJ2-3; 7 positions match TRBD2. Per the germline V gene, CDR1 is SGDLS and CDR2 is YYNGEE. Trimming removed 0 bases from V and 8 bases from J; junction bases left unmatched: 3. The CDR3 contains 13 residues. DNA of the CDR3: TGTGCCAGCAGCGTAGATGGGAGGGTTACGCAGTATTTT. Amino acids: CASSVDGRVTQYF.

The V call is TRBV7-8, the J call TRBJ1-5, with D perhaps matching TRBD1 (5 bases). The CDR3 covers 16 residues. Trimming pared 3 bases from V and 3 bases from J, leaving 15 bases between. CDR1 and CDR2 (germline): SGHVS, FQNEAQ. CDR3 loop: CASSFGGRRDNQPQHF. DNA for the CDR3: TGTGCCAGCAGCTTTGGTGGGCGCAGGGACAATCAGCCCCAGCATTTT.

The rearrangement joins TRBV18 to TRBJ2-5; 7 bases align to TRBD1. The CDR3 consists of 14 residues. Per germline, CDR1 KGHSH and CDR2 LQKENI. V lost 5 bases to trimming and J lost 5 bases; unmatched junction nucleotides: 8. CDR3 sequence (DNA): TGTGCCAGCTCATCGACAGGGTCGCGGGAGACCCAGTACTTC. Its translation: CASSSTGSRETQYF.

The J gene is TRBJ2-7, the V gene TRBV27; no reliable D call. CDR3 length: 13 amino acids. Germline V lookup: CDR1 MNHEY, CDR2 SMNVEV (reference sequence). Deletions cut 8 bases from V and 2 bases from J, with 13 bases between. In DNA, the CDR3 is TGTGCCAGCGGGTTAAATCCTACCTACGAGCAGTACTTC. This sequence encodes CASGLNPTYEQYF.

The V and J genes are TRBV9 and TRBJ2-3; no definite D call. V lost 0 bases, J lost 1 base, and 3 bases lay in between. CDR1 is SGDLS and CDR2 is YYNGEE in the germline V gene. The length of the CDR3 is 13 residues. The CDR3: CASSVGGTDTQYF. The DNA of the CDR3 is TGTGCCAGCAGCGTAGGGGGCACAGATACGCAGTATTTT.

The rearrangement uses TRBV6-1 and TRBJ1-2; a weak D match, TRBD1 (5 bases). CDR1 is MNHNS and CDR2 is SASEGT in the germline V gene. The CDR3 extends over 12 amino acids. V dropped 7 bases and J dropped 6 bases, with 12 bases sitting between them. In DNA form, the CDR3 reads TGTGCCAGCAATCGGGGCAGAGATGGCTACACCTTC. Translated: CASNRGRDGYTF.

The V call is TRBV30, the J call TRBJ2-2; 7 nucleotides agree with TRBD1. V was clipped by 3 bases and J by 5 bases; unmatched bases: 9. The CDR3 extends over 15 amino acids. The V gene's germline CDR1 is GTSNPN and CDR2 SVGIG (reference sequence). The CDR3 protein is CAWRARQGRTGELFF. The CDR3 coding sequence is TGTGCCTGGAGGGCCCGACAGGGACGGACCGGGGAGCTGTTTTTT. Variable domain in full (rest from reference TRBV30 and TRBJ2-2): SQTIHQWPATLVQPVGSPLSLECTVEGTSNPNLYWYRQAAGRGLQLLFYSVGIGQISSEVPQNLSASRPQDRQFILSSKKLLLSDSGFYLCAWRARQGRTGELFFGEGSRLTVL.

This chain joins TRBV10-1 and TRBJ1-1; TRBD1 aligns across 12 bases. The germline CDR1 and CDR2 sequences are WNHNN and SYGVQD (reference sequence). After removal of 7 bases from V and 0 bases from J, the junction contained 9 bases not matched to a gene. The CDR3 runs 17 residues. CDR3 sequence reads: CASTRDRGPRLNTEAFF. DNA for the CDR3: TGCGCCAGCACTAGGGACAGGGGGCCAAGATTGAACACTGAAGCTTTCTTT.

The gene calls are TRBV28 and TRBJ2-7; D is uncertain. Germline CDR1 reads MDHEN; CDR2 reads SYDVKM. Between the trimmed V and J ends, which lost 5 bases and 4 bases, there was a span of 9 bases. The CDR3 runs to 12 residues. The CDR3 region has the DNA TGTGCCAGCAGTAGAATGATGTACGAGCAGTACTTC. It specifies CASSRMMYEQYF.

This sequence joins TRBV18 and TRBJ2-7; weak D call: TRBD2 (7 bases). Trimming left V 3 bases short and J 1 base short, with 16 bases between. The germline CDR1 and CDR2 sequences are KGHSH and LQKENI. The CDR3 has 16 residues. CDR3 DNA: TGTGCCAGCTCACCGCAGGGAGGGGGAGGGTCCTACGAGCAGTACTTC. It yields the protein CASSPQGGGGSYEQYF.

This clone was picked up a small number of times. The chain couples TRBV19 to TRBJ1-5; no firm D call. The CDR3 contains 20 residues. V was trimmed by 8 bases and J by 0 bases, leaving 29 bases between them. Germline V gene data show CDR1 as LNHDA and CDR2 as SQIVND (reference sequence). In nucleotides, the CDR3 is TGTGCCAGTTGCGACCACTCAACCGCTCTGGGGTTAGTTAGCAATCAGCCCCAGCATTTT. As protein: CASCDHSTALGLVSNQPQHF.

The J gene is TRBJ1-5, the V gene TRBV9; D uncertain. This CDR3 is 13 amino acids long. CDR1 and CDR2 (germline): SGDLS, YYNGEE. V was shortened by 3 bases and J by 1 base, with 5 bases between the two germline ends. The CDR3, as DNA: TGTGCCAGCAGCGCCGGGAGCAATCAGCCCCAGCATTTT. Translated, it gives CASSAGSNQPQHF.

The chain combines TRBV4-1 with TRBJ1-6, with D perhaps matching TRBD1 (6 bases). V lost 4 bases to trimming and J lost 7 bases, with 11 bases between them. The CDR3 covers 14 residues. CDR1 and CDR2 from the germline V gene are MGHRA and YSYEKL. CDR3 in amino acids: CASSPGEGNSPLHF. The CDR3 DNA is TGCGCCAGCAGCCCAGGGGAAGGGAATTCACCCCTCCACTTT.

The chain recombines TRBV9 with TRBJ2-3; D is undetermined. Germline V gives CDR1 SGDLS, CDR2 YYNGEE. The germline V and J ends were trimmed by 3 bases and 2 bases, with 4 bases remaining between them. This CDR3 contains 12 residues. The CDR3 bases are TGTGCCAGCAGCGCAACCACAGATACGCAGTATTTT. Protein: CASSATTDTQYF.

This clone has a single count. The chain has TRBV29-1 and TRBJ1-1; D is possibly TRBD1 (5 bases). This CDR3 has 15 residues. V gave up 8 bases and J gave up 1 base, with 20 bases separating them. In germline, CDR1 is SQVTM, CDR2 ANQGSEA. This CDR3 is CSIAGAAFGNTEAFF. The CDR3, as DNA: TGCAGCATTGCCGGGGCCGCATTTGGGAACACTGAAGCTTTCTTT. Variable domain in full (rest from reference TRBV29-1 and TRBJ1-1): SAVISQKPSRDICQRGTSLTIQCQVDSQVTMMFWYRQQPGQSLTLIATANQGSEATYESGFVIDKFPISRPNLTFSTLTVSNMSPEDSSIYLCSIAGAAFGNTEAFFGQGTRLTVV.

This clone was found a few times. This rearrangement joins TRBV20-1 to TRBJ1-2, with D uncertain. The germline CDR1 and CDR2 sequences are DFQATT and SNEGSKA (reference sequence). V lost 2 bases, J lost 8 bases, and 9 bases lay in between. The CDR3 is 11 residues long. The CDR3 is CSARQGPGYTF. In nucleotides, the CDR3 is TGCAGTGCTAGACAAGGGCCCGGCTACACCTTC.

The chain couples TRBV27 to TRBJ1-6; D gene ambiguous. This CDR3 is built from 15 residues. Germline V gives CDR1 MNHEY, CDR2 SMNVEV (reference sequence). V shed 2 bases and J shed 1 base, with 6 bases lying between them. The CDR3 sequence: CASSLGRSYNSPLHF. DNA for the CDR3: TGTGCCAGCAGTTTAGGTCGGTCCTATAATTCACCCCTCCACTTT.

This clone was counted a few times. DNA of the CDR3: TGTGCCAGCAGCTTATCGGGGGCTGGTGGTGAAAAACTGTTTTTT. Its translation is CASSLSGAGGEKLFF. This chain connects TRBV11-3 to TRBJ1-4; tentatively, D is TRBD1 (6 bases). CDR1 and CDR2 (germline): SGHNT, YENEEA. The V gene lost 2 bases and the J gene lost 7 bases, with 14 bases spanning the gap. The CDR3 has 15 amino acids.

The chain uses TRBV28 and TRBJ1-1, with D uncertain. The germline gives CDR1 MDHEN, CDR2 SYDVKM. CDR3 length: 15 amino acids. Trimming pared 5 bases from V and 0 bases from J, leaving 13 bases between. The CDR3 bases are TGTGCCAGCAGTGTCGAGCGGACGCTGAACACTGAAGCTTTCTTT. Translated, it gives CASSVERTLNTEAFF.

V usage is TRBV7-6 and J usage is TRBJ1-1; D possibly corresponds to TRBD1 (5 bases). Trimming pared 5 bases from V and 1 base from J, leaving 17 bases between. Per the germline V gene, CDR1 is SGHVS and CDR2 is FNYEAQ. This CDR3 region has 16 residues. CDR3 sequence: CASSPEAGFQNTEAFF. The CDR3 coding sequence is TGTGCCAGCAGCCCAGAAGCAGGGTTCCAGAACACTGAAGCTTTCTTT. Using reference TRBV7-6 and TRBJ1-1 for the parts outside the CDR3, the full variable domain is GAGVSQSPRYKVTKRGQDVALRCDPISGHVSLYWYRQALGQGPEFLTYFNYEAQQDKSGLPNDRFSAERPEGSISTLTIQRTEQRDSAMYRCASSPEAGFQNTEAFFGQGTRLTVV.

This chain's CDR3 is CASSSQSGTEEQFF. The CDR3 DNA follows: TGTGCCAGCAGCTCGCAATCCGGGACTGAGGAGCAGTTCTTC. The V gene is TRBV7-2, the J gene TRBJ2-1; D possibly corresponds to TRBD2 (6 bases). The CDR3 is 14 amino acids. The V gene's germline CDR1 is SGHTA and CDR2 FQGNSA. V shed 4 bases and J shed 10 bases, with 17 bases lying between them.

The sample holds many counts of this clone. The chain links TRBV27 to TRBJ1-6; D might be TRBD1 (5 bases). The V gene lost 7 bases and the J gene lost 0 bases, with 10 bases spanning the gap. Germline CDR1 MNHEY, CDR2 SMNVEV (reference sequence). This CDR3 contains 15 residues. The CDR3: CASTSDSSYNSPLHF. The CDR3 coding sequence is TGTGCCAGCACGAGCGACAGCTCCTATAATTCACCCCTCCACTTT.

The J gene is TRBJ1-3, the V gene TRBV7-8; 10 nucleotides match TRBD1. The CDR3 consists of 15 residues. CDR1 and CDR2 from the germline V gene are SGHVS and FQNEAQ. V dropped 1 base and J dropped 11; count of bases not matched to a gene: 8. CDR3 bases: TGTGCCAGCAGCTTAGTAGGGACAGGGGCAAAGCCCATATATTTT. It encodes CASSLVGTGAKPIYF.

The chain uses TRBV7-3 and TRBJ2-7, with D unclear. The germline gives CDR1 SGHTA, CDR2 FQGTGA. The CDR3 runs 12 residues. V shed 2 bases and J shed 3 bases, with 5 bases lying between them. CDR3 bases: TGTGCCAGCAGCTTATTGATCTACGAGCAGTACTTC. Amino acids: CASSLLIYEQYF.

This CDR3 is CASSPMGDRPYEQYF. DNA of the CDR3: TGTGCCAGCAGCCCGATGGGGGACAGACCCTACGAGCAGTACTTC. The chain joins TRBV5-6 to TRBJ2-7, with 7 bases fitting TRBD1. The length of the CDR3 is 15 residues. Germline CDR1 and CDR2: SGHDT and YYEEEE. Trimming took 4 bases from V and 2 from J; bases not matched to a gene: 9.

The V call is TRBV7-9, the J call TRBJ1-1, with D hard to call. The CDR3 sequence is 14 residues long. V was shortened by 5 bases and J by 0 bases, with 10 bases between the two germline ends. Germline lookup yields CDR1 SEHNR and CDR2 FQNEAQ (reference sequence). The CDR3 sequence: CASSRETVNTEAFF. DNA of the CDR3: TGTGCCAGCAGCCGCGAAACAGTGAACACTGAAGCTTTCTTT. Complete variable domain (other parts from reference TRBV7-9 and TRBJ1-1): DTGVSQNPRHKITKRGQNVTFRCDPISEHNRLYWYRQTLGQGPEFLTYFQNEAQLEKSRLLSDRFSAERPKGSFSTLEIQRTEQGDSAMYLCASSRETVNTEAFFGQGTRLTVV.

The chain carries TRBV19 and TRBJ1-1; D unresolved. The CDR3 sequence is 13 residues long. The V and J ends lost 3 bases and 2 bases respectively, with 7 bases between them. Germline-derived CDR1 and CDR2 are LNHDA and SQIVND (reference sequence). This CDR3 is CASSMQPNTEAFF. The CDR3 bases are TGTGCCAGTAGTATGCAACCAAACACTGAAGCTTTCTTT.

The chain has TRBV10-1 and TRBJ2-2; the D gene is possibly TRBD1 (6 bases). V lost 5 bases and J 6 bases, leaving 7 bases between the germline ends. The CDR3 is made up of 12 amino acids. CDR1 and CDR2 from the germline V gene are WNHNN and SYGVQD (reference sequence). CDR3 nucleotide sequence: TGCGCCAGCAGTTCAGGGGCCGGGGAGCTGTTTTTT. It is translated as CASSSGAGELFF.

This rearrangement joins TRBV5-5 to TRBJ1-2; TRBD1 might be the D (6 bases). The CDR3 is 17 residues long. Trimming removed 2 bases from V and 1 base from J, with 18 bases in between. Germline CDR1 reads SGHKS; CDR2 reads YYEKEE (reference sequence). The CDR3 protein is CASSFPDLVRGNYGYTF. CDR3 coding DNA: TGTGCCAGCAGCTTTCCTGATCTTGTCAGGGGTAACTATGGCTACACCTTC.